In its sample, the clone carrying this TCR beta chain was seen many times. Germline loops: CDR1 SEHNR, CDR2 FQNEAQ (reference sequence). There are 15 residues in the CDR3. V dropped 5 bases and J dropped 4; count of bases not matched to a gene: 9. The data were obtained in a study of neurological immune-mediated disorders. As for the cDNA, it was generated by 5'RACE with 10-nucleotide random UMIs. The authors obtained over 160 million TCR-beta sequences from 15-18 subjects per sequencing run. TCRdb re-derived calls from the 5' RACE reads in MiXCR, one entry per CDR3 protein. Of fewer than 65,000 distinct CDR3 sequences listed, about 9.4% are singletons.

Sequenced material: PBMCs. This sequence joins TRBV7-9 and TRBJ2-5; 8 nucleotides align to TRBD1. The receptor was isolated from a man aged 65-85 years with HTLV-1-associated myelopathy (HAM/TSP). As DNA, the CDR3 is TGTGCCAGCAGCCCGTCGGGACAGGATCGAGAGACCCAGTACTTC. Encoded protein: CASSPSGQDRETQYF.